This note documents a single T cell receptor beta chain sequence. As yet, its antigen is unknown. This CDR3 has 17 residues. The J segment lost 6 bases and the V segment lost 0 bases, leaving 7 bases of the junction unmatched. CDR1 is LGHNA, CDR2 YNFKEQ, per germline. This record belongs to a study of T cells in Graves' hyperthyroidism and ophthalmopathy. From RNA transcripts, TCR beta CDR3 regions were amplified. The study used the HTBI primer set for a first-round RT-PCR of the TCR CDR3. A single record per CDR3 protein comes from TCRdb applying MiXCR to the multiplex PCR reads. The data show a few hundred thousand distinct CDR3 sequences, with more than 15% seen just once and roughly an eighth held by the top ten. Points from the study as a whole: Most thyroid clonotypes with frequency above 0.001 were detected in blood.

Patients between 18 and 65 years old had hyperthyroidism, newly diagnosed and lasting under 2 months. Sequences were obtained from blood. This TCR was sampled from a woman under 30 with Graves' hyperthyroidism. The rearrangement uses TRBV4-2 and TRBJ1-6; 8 nucleotides match TRBD1. CDR3 sequence reads: CASSQDAEQGGNSPLHF. Here the CDR3 DNA reads TGTGCCAGCAGCCAAGACGCTGAACAGGGGGGTAATTCACCCCTCCACTTT.